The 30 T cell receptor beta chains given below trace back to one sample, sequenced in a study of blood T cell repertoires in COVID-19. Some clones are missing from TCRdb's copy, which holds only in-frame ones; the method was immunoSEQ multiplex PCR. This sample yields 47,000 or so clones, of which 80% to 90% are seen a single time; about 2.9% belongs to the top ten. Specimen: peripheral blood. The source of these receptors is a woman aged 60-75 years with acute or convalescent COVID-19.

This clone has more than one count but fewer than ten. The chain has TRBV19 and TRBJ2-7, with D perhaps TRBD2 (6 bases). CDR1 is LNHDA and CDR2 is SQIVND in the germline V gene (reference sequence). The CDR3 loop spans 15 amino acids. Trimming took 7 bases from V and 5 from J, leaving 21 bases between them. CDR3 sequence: CASKGSRRARHEQYF. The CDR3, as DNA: TGTGCCAGTAAAGGGTCAAGGAGGGCGCGCCACGAGCAGTACTTC.

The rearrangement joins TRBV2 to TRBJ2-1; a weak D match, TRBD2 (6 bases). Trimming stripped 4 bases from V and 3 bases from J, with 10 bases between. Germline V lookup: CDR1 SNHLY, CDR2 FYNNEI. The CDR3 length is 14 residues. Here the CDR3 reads CASSARRGYNEQFF. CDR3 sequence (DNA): TGTGCCAGCAGTGCTAGGAGGGGCTACAATGAGCAGTTCTTC.

The CDR3 region is CASSPPLAGADTQYF. DNA of the CDR3: TGTGCCAGCTCACCTCCCCTAGCGGGGGCGGATACGCAGTATTTT. The chain couples TRBV18 to TRBJ2-3; 10 bases agree with TRBD2. With 3 bases clipped from V and 6 bases from J, the junction kept 6 bases outside the gene matches. CDR3 length equals 15 residues. Germline loops: CDR1 KGHSH, CDR2 LQKENI. The full variable domain, completed using reference TRBV18 and TRBJ2-3, is NAGVMQNPRHLVRRRGQEARLRCSPMKGHSHVYWYRQLPEEGLKFMVYLQKENIIDESGMPKERFSAEFPKEGPSILRIQQVVRGDSAAYFCASSPPLAGADTQYFGPGTRLTVL.

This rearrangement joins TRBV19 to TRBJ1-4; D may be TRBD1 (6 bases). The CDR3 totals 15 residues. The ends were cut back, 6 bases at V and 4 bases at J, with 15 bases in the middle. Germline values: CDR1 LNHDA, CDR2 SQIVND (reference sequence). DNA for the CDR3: TGTGCCAGTAGACGTGGGGACACTCTTAATGAAAAACTGTTTTTT. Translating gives CASRRGDTLNEKLFF.

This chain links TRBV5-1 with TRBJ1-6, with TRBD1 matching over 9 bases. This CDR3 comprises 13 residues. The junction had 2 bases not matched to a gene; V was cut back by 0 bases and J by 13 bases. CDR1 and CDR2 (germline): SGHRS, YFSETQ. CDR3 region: CASSLAGQGPLHF. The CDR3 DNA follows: TGCGCCAGCAGCTTGGCCGGACAGGGGCCCCTCCACTTT.

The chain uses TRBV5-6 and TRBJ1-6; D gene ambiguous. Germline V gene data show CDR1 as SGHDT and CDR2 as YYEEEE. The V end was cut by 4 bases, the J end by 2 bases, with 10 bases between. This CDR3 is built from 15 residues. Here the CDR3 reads CASSPGGTYNSPLHF. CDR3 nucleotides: TGTGCCAGCAGCCCCGGAGGAACCTATAATTCACCCCTCCACTTT.

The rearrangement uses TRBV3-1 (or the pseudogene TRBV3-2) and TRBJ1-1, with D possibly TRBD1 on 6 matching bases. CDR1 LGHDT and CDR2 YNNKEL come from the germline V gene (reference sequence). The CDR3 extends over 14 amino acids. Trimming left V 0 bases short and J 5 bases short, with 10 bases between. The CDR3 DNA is TGTGCCAGCAGCCAAGAGGCAAGGGGGACTGAAGCTTTCTTT. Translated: CASSQEARGTEAFF.

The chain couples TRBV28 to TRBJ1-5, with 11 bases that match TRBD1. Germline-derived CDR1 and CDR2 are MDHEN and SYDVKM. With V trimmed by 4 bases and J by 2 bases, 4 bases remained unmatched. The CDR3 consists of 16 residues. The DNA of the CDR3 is TGTGCCAGCAGTTGGCCGGGACAGGGGGGCAATCAGCCCCAGCATTTT. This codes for CASSWPGQGGNQPQHF.

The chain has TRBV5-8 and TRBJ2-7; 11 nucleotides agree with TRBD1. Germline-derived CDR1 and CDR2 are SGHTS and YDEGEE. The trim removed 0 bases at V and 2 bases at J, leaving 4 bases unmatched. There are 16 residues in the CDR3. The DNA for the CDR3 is TGTGCCAGCAGCTTGGCCATGGGACAGGGGGCCTACGAGCAGTACTTC. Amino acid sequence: CASSLAMGQGAYEQYF.

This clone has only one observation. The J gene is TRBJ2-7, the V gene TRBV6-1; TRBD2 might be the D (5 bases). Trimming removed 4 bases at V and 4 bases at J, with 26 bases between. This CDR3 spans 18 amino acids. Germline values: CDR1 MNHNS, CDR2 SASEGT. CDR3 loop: CASSVGIGEVAGLYEQYF. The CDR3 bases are TGTGCCAGCAGTGTCGGTATTGGGGAAGTGGCGGGTTTGTACGAGCAGTACTTC.

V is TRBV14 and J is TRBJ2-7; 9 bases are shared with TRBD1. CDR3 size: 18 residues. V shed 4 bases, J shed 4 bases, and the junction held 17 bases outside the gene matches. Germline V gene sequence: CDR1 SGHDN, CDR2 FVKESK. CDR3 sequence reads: CASSPQGQGPGGFYEQYF. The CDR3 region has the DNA TGTGCCAGCAGCCCCCAGGGACAGGGACCCGGGGGGTTTTACGAGCAGTACTTC. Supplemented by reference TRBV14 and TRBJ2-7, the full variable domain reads EAGVTQFPSHSVIEKGQTVTLRCDPISGHDNLYWYRRVMGKEIKFLLHFVKESKQDESGMPNNRFLAERTGGTYSTLKVQPAELEDSGVYFCASSPQGQGPGGFYEQYFGPGTRLTVT.

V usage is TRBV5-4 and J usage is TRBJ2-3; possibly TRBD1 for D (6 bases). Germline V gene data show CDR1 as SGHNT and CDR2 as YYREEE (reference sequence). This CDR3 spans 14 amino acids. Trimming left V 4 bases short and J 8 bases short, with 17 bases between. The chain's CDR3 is CASSESQGSFTQYF. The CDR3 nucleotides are TGTGCCAGCAGCGAGTCGCAGGGGAGCTTTACGCAGTATTTT.

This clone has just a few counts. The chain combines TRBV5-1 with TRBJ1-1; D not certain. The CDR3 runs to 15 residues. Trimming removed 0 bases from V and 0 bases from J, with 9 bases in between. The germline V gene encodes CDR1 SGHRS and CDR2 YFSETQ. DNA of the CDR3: TGCGCCAGCAGCTTGGAGGAGGGAATGAACACTGAAGCTTTCTTT. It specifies CASSLEEGMNTEAFF.

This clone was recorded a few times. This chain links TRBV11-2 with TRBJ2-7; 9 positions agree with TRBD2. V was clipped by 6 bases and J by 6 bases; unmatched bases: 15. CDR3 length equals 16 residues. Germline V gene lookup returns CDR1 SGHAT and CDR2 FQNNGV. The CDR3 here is CASSKTGGRGLREQYF. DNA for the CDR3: TGTGCCAGCAGTAAGACAGGCGGGAGGGGGTTGCGCGAGCAGTACTTC.

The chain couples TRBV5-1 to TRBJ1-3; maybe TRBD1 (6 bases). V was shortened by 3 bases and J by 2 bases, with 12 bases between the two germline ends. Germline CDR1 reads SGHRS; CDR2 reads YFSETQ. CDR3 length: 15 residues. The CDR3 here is CASSSDRLTGNTIYF. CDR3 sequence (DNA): TGCGCCAGCAGCTCGGACAGATTAACTGGAAACACCATATATTTT.

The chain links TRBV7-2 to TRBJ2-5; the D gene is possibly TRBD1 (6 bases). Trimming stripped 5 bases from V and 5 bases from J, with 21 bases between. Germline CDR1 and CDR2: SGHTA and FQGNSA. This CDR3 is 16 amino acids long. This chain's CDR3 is CASSIASRGGRETQYF. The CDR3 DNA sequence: TGTGCCAGCAGCATCGCCTCCCGAGGGGGTAGGGAGACCCAGTACTTC. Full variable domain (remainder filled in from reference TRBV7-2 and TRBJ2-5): GAGVSQSPSNKVTEKGKDVELRCDPISGHTALYWYRQSLGQGLEFLIYFQGNSAPDKSGLPSDRFSAERTGGSVSTLTIQRTQQEDSAVYLCASSIASRGGRETQYFGPGTRLLVL.

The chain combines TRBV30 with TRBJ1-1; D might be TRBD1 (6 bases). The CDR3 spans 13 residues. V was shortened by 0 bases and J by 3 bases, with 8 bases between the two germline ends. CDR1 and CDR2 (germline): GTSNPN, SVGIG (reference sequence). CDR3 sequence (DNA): TGTGCCTGGAGTGTACAGGGCCACACTGAAGCTTTCTTT. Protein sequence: CAWSVQGHTEAFF.

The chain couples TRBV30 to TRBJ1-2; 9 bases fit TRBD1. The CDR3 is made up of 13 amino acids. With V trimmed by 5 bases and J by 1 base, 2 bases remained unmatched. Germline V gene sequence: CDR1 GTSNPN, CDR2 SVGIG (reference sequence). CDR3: CAWGTGNNYGYTF. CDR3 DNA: TGTGCCTGGGGGACAGGGAATAACTATGGCTACACCTTC.

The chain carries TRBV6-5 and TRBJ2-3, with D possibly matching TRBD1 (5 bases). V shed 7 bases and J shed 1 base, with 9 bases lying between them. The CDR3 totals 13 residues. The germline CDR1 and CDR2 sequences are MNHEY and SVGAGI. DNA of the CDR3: TGTGCCAGCATCAGGGTCGGCACAGATACGCAGTATTTT. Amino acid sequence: CASIRVGTDTQYF.

The CDR3 loop is CASSNGQGGNEQFF. In nucleotides, the CDR3 is TGTGCCAGCAGTAACGGACAGGGGGGGAATGAGCAGTTCTTC. The chain links TRBV6-5 to TRBJ2-1, with TRBD1 matching over 10 bases. The V segment lost 5 bases and the J segment 7 bases; nucleotides outside the gene matches: 5. CDR3 length: 14 residues. Germline CDR1 and CDR2: MNHEY and SVGAGI.

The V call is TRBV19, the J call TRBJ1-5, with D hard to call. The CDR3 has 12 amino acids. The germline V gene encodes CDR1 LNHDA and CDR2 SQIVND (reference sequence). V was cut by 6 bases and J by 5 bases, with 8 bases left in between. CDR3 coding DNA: TGTGCCAGTAGCGACACCCATCAGCCCCAGCATTTT. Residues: CASSDTHQPQHF.

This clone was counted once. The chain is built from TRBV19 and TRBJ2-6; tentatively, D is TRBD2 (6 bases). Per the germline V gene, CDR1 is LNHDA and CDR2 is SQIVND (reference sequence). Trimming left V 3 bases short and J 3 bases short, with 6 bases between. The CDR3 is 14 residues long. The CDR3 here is CASSIGSGANVLTF. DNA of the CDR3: TGTGCCAGTAGTATCGGGAGTGGGGCCAACGTCCTGACTTTC.

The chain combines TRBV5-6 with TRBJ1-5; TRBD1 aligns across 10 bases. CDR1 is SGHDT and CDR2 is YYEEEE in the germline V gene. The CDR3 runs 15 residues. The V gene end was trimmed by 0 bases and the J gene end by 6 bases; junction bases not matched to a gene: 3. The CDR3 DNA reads TGTGCCAGCAGCTTGGGACAGGGGGCGAGTCAGCCCCAGCATTTT. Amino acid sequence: CASSLGQGASQPQHF.

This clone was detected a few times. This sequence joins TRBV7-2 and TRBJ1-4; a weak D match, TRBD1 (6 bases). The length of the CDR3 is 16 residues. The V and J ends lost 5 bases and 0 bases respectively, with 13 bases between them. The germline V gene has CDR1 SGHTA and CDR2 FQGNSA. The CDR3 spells CASSHRSGATNEKLFF. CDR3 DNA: TGTGCCAGCAGCCATCGTTCAGGGGCAACTAATGAAAAACTGTTTTTT.

CDR3 region: CASITRGRGTEAFF. CDR3 coding DNA: TGTGCCAGCATTACGCGGGGAAGAGGCACTGAAGCTTTCTTT. The gene calls are TRBV28 and TRBJ1-1; no reliable D call. Between the trimmed V and J ends, which lost 7 bases and 4 bases, there was a span of 16 bases. Germline V lookup: CDR1 MDHEN, CDR2 SYDVKM. CDR3 length equals 14 residues. The full variable domain, in which reference TRBV28 and TRBJ1-1 provide the parts outside the CDR3, is DVKVTQSSRYLVKRTGEKVFLECVQDMDHENMFWYRQDPGLGLRLIYFSYDVKMKEKGDIPEGYSVSREKKERFSLILESASTNQTSMYLCASITRGRGTEAFFGQGTRLTVV.

The CDR3 sequence is CASSVDQGSDTYGYTF. The DNA of the CDR3 is TGTGCCAGCAGCGTAGATCAGGGGAGCGATACCTATGGCTACACCTTC. The V gene is TRBV9, the J gene TRBJ1-2; D is perhaps TRBD1 (6 bases). With 0 bases removed from V and 4 bases from J, the gap between germline ends came to 16 bases. Germline V lookup: CDR1 SGDLS, CDR2 YYNGEE. The CDR3 is made up of 16 amino acids.

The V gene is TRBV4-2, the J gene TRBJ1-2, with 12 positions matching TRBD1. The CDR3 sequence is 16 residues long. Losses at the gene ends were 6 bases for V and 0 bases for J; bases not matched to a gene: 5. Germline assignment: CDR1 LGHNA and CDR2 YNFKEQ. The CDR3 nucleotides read TGTGCCAGCAGTAGGGACAGGGGGCGAGCTAACTATGGCTACACCTTC. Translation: CASSRDRGRANYGYTF.

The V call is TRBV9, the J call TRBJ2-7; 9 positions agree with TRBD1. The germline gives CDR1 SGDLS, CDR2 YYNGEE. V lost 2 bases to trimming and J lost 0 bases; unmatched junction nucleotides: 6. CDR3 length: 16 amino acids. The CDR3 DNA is TGTGCCAGCAGCGTTCGGGACAGGGAGAGCTCCTACGAGCAGTACTTC. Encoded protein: CASSVRDRESSYEQYF.

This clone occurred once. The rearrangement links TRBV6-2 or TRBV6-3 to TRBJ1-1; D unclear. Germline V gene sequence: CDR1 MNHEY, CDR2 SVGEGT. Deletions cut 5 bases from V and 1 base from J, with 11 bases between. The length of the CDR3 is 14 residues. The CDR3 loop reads CASSLTESNTEAFF. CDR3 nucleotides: TGTGCCAGCAGTCTAACAGAATCGAACACTGAAGCTTTCTTT.

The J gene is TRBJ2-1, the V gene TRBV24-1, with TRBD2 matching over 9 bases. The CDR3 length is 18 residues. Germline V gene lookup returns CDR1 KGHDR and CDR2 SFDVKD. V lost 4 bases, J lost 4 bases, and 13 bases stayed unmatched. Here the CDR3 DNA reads TGTGCCACCAGTGACCCCTCCCCCCTAGCGGGAAGTTACAATGAGCAGTTCTTC. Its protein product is CATSDPSPLAGSYNEQFF.